This is a list of T cell receptor beta chains from one sample in a study of T cell repertoires in cytomegalovirus infection. A single record per CDR3 protein comes from TCRdb applying MiXCR to the reads. Of around 280,000 distinct CDR3 sequences listed, 8% to 10% are singletons. The sequenced material came from PBMCs. These receptors were taken from a human donor in good health (CMV status not recorded). Some clones in this sample may be carry-over from other donors' samples. CDR3s include the opening cysteine and the closing phenylalanine or tryptophan. A D gene is named only where the DNA matches it firmly. Clone size is not always given. Where it is, it says once, few, many or a class for expanded clones.

j_gene: TRBJ1-3
d_gene: NA
v_gene: TRBV29-1
abundance: many
len: 11
CDR3aa: CSVGLGNTIYF
CDR3nt: TGCAGCGTGGGGCTTGGAAACACCATATATTTT

j_gene: TRBJ2-1
d_gene: NA
v_gene: TRBV20-1
abundance: many
len: 12
CDR3aa: CGCLRENDEQFF
CDR3nt: TGCGGATGCCTGAGGGAGAACGATGAGCAGTTCTTC

j_gene: TRBJ2-7
d_gene: NA
v_gene: TRBV25-1
abundance: many
len: 12
CDR3aa: CASTLGVNEQYF
CDR3nt: TGTGCCAGCACCCTCGGCGTCAACGAGCAGTACTTC

j_gene: TRBJ2-1
d_gene: NA
v_gene: TRBV5-5
abundance: many
len: 15
CDR3aa: CASSPERGNYNEQFF
CDR3nt: TGTGCCAGCAGCCCCGAGAGAGGGAACTACAATGAGCAGTTCTTC

j_gene: TRBJ2-5
d_gene: TRBD2
v_gene: TRBV25-1
abundance: few
len: 14
CDR3aa: CASSARGGRETQYF
CDR3nt: TGTGCCAGCAGTGCTCGGGGGGGGCGGGAGACCCAGTACTTC

j_gene: TRBJ2-7
d_gene: TRBD1
v_gene: TRBV12-3/TRBV12-4
abundance: NA
len: 15
CDR3aa: CASVPGTGGGYEQYF
CDR3nt: TGTGCCAGCGTACCCGGGACAGGGGGTGGATACGAGCAGTACTTC

j_gene: TRBJ1-6
d_gene: NA
v_gene: TRBV7-2
abundance: NA
len: 15
CDR3aa: CASSLVGAENSPLHF
CDR3nt: TGTGCCAGCAGCTTAGTCGGGGCAGAGAATTCACCCCTCCACTTT

j_gene: TRBJ2-1
d_gene: TRBD2
v_gene: TRBV7-2
abundance: many
len: 16
CDR3aa: CASSFGLAGGENEQFF
CDR3nt: TGTGCCAGCAGCTTCGGACTAGCGGGGGGGGAGAATGAGCAGTTCTTC

j_gene: TRBJ2-3
d_gene: NA
v_gene: TRBV5-4
abundance: many
len: 15
CDR3aa: CASSMPTSGPDTQYF
CDR3nt: TGTGCCAGCAGCATGCCGACGTCCGGCCCAGATACGCAGTATTTT

j_gene: TRBJ1-2
d_gene: NA
v_gene: TRBV6-6
abundance: many
len: 14
CDR3aa: CASSYSQGHYGYTF
CDR3nt: TGTGCCAGCAGTTACTCTCAGGGGCACTATGGCTACACCTTC

j_gene: TRBJ2-1
d_gene: NA
v_gene: TRBV6-2/TRBV6-3
abundance: many
len: 17
CDR3aa: CASSYNEGQGWPQEQFF
CDR3nt: TGTGCCAGCAGTTACAACGAGGGGCAGGGATGGCCCCAGGAGCAGTTCTTC

j_gene: TRBJ2-5
d_gene: NA
v_gene: TRBV20-1
abundance: few
len: 12
CDR3aa: CSARESGETQYF
CDR3nt: TGCAGTGCTAGAGAATCCGGAGAGACCCAGTACTTC

j_gene: TRBJ2-2
d_gene: NA
v_gene: TRBV18
abundance: many
len: 15
CDR3aa: CASSPRTANTGELFF
CDR3nt: TGTGCCAGCAGCCCACGGACAGCTAACACCGGGGAGCTGTTTTTT

j_gene: TRBJ2-6
d_gene: NA
v_gene: TRBV6-2/TRBV6-3
abundance: many
len: 11
CDR3aa: CAVSGANVLTF
CDR3nt: TGTGCCGTTTCTGGGGCCAACGTCCTGACTTTC

j_gene: TRBJ2-7
d_gene: NA
v_gene: TRBV2
abundance: many
len: 12
CDR3aa: CASSDRVYEQYF
CDR3nt: TGTGCCAGCAGTGATAGGGTCTACGAGCAGTACTTC

j_gene: TRBJ1-2
d_gene: NA
v_gene: TRBV19
abundance: many
len: 16
CDR3aa: CASSVDSGPGGYGYTF
CDR3nt: TGTGCCAGTAGTGTCGACTCCGGTCCCGGCGGCTATGGCTACACCTTC

j_gene: TRBJ2-2
d_gene: NA
v_gene: TRBV5-1
abundance: many
len: 15
CDR3aa: CASSQSTGTAGELFF
CDR3nt: TGCGCCAGCAGCCAATCCACCGGCACGGCCGGGGAGCTGTTTTTT

j_gene: TRBJ2-1
d_gene: NA
v_gene: TRBV7-3
abundance: many
len: 16
CDR3aa: CASSLKSGGPYNEQFF
CDR3nt: TGTGCCAGCAGCTTAAAATCTGGGGGCCCCTACAATGAGCAGTTCTTC

j_gene: TRBJ1-5
d_gene: NA
v_gene: TRBV12-3/TRBV12-4
abundance: many
len: 15
CDR3aa: CASSKNSLTNQPQHF
CDR3nt: TGTGCCAGCAGTAAGAATTCCCTTACTAATCAGCCCCAGCATTTT

j_gene: TRBJ2-3
d_gene: TRBD2
v_gene: TRBV12-3/TRBV12-4
abundance: NA
len: 14
CDR3aa: CASSLGTSGDTQYF
CDR3nt: TGTGCCAGCAGCCTGGGGACTAGTGGAGATACGCAGTATTTT

j_gene: TRBJ1-2
d_gene: NA
v_gene: TRBV20-1
abundance: many
len: 15
CDR3aa: CSAFVGGYGTYGYTF
CDR3nt: TGCAGTGCCTTCGTCGGCGGTTACGGTACCTATGGCTACACCTTC

j_gene: TRBJ2-1
d_gene: NA
v_gene: TRBV5-1
abundance: many
len: 13
CDR3aa: CASSRRQGNEQFF
CDR3nt: TGCGCCAGCAGCCGGAGACAAGGCAATGAGCAGTTCTTC

j_gene: TRBJ2-1
d_gene: NA
v_gene: TRBV7-2
abundance: many
len: 15
CDR3aa: CASSLAQGILNEQFF
CDR3nt: TGTGCCAGCAGCTTAGCCCAGGGAATACTCAATGAGCAGTTCTTC

j_gene: TRBJ1-3
d_gene: NA
v_gene: TRBV7-3
abundance: many
len: 15
CDR3aa: CASSPRMAPGNTIYF
CDR3nt: TGTGCCAGCAGCCCACGAATGGCTCCTGGAAACACCATATATTTT

j_gene: TRBJ1-5
d_gene: TRBD1
v_gene: TRBV20-1
abundance: few
len: 15
CDR3aa: CSASGQGARNQPQHF
CDR3nt: TGCAGTGCTAGCGGCCAGGGGGCGAGGAATCAGCCCCAGCATTTT

j_gene: TRBJ2-6
d_gene: NA
v_gene: TRBV20-1
abundance: NA
len: 12
CDR3aa: CSAASGANVLTF
CDR3nt: TGCAGTGCTGCCTCTGGGGCCAACGTCCTGACTTTC

j_gene: TRBJ1-1
d_gene: NA
v_gene: TRBV27
abundance: many
len: 13
CDR3aa: CASSHDSITEAFF
CDR3nt: TGTGCCAGCAGCCACGACAGTATCACTGAAGCTTTCTTT

j_gene: TRBJ2-2
d_gene: NA
v_gene: TRBV7-3
abundance: many
len: 15
CDR3aa: CASSFLGANTGELFF
CDR3nt: TGTGCCAGCAGCTTTTTGGGGGCCAACACCGGGGAGCTGTTTTTT

j_gene: TRBJ1-4
d_gene: TRBD1
v_gene: TRBV20-1
abundance: NA
len: 15
CDR3aa: CSARSGTGANEKLFF
CDR3nt: TGCAGTGCTAGGTCCGGGACAGGTGCTAATGAAAAACTGTTTTTT

j_gene: TRBJ2-1
d_gene: TRBD1
v_gene: TRBV5-4
abundance: NA
len: 13
CDR3aa: CASHLTGGVEQFF
CDR3nt: TGTGCCAGTCACTTGACAGGGGGCGTTGAGCAGTTCTTC

j_gene: TRBJ1-1
d_gene: NA
v_gene: TRBV20-1
abundance: few
len: 15
CDR3aa: CSVEGDGGWGTEAFF
CDR3nt: TGCAGTGTAGAAGGTGACGGGGGATGGGGAACTGAAGCTTTCTTT

j_gene: TRBJ2-2
d_gene: TRBD1
v_gene: TRBV29-1
abundance: many
len: 15
CDR3aa: CSVVTAGGNTGELFF
CDR3nt: TGCAGCGTTGTCACCGCAGGGGGGAACACCGGGGAGCTGTTTTTT

j_gene: TRBJ1-1
d_gene: NA
v_gene: TRBV6-2/TRBV6-3
abundance: many
len: 14
CDR3aa: CASSYQTLNTEAFF
CDR3nt: TGTGCCAGCAGTTACCAGACACTGAACACTGAAGCTTTCTTT

j_gene: TRBJ2-1
d_gene: NA
v_gene: TRBV20-1
abundance: NA
len: 12
CDR3aa: CSAPPGAGEQFF
CDR3nt: TGCAGTGCTCCTCCCGGGGCCGGTGAGCAGTTCTTC

j_gene: TRBJ1-1
d_gene: TRBD1
v_gene: TRBV7-2
abundance: many
len: 13
CDR3aa: CASSSGTGRKTFF
CDR3nt: TGTGCCAGCAGCTCAGGGACAGGTCGAAAGACTTTCTTT

j_gene: TRBJ2-7
d_gene: NA
v_gene: TRBV29-1
abundance: few
len: 13
CDR3aa: CSVRPTGVYEQYF
CDR3nt: TGCAGCGTTAGACCGACAGGAGTTTACGAGCAGTACTTC